The source of this TCR beta chain is a study of a mutant IDH1 vaccine in newly diagnosed glioma. Study results and limitations: With respect to changes in top peripheral T cell clonotypes, pseudoprogression seemed unrelated.

As to this clone: Its antigen is unidentified.

The protocol was immunoSEQ multiplex PCR, while the TCRdb copy is restricted to in-frame clones and leaves out a portion. In the table there are about 64,000 clones, about 85% of which are singletons. The time point: week 23, last vaccination. Every single dose of the vaccine, 300 ug of mutant IDH1 20-mer peptide, came with topical imiquimod. Each tumor in the donors was a new WHO grade 3 or 4 astrocytoma, IDH1-mutant and ATRX-lost. The CDR3 has 14 amino acids. Looked up from germline, CDR1 is SGHKS and CDR2 is YYEKEE (reference sequence). Trimming cost V 2 bases and J 5 bases; bases outside gene matches: 6.

The sample was PBMCs, taken from a glioma patient whose treatment included an IDH1 peptide vaccine. The V and J genes are TRBV5-5 and TRBJ2-5; 7 bases are a match to TRBD1. The receptor was isolated from a man between 25 and 39 years old with glioma. The CDR3 nucleotides read TGTGCCAGCAGCTTAGAGGGGGCGTTGGAGACCCAGTACTTC. Its protein product is CASSLEGALETQYF.